Presented here are 2 T cell receptor beta chains from one specimen sequenced in a study of blood T cells in healthy people across ages. Alongside a J-beta primer mix, a sample-barcoded 5' primer served in a second PCR lasting about 6 to 11 cycles. Using its own MiXCR run on the 5' RACE reads, TCRdb lists one record per CDR3 protein. There are fewer than 750,000 distinct CDR3 sequences in the sample; approximately 52% occur only once, and roughly 14% lies in the top ten. Sequencing was performed on blood. The receptor set was obtained from an elderly woman in good health.

This clonotype came up a few times. The chain joins TRBV6-6 to TRBJ1-1, with a possible D match to TRBD1 (6 bases). CDR1 and CDR2 (germline): MNHNY, SVGAGI (reference sequence). V was shortened by 2 bases and J by 1 base, with 14 bases between the two germline ends. The CDR3 totals 16 residues. The CDR3 coding sequence is TGTGCCAGCAGTTACACCCCAGGGGTGTCGAACACTGAAGCTTTCTTT. This sequence encodes CASSYTPGVSNTEAFF.

The sample holds many counts of this clonotype. V is TRBV5-1 and J is TRBJ2-3; 7 nucleotides match TRBD1. The CDR3 extends over 15 amino acids. Unmatched junction bases numbered 7, after V lost 2 bases and J lost 4 bases. Germline CDR1 is SGHRS and CDR2 is YFSETQ. CDR3 coding DNA: TGCGCCAGCAGCTTAGTCAGGGGGAGCGCAGATACGCAGTATTTT. It encodes CASSLVRGSADTQYF. Full variable domain (rest looked up from reference TRBV5-1 and TRBJ2-3): KAGVTQTPRYLIKTRGQQVTLSCSPISGHRSVSWYQQTPGQGLQFLFEYFSETQRNKGNFPGRFSGRQFSNSRSEMNVSTLELGDSALYLCASSLVRGSADTQYFGPGTRLTVL.